The source of this TCR beta chain is a study of TIL therapy for anti-PD-1-resistant metastatic lung cancer. For the study at large: Median patient age was nearly 55, ranging about 38-80 years. Half of patients were current or former smokers.

Sequencing used immunoSEQ v3. The repertoire was sequenced with immunoSEQ multiplex PCR; TCRdb's copy has only in-frame clones and lacks some. The table includes about 36,000 clones, 73% detected once. The V and J ends lost 3 bases and 1 base respectively, with 10 bases between them. CDR1 is SEHNR and CDR2 is FQNEAQ in the germline V gene (reference sequence). The CDR3 consists of 15 residues. Regarding time point: pre-treatment sample, taken before nivolumab and TIL therapy. Enrollment ran from 2017 to early 2020. The chain employs TRBV7-9 and TRBJ1-5, with D unclear. This material consisted of blood, taken at baseline. The TCR comes from a person aged 25-85 years with non-small cell lung cancer. CDR3 nucleotides: TGTGCCAGCAGCTTTAATGGGGAGAGCAATCAGCCCCAGCATTTT. This codes for CASSFNGESNQPQHF.